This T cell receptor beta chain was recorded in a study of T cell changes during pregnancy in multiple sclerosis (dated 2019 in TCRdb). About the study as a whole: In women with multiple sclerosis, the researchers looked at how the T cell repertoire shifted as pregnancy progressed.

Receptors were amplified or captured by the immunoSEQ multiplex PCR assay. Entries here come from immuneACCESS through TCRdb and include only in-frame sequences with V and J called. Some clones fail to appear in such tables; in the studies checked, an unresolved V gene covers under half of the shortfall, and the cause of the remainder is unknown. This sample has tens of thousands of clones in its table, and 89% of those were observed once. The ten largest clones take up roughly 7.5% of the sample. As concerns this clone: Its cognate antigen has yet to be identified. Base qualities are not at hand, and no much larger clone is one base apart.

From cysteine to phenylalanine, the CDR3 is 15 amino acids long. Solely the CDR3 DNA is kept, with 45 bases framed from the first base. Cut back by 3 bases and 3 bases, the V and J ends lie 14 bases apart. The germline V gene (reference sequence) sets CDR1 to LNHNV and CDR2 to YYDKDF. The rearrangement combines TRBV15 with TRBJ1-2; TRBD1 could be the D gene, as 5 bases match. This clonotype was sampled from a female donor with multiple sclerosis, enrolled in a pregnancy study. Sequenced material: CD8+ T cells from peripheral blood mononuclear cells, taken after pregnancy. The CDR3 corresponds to CATSRGRGGYYGYTF. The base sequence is TGTGCCACCAGCAGGGGACGAGGAGGGTACTATGGCTACACCTTC.